One sample yielded the 5 T cell receptor beta chains listed below, sequenced in a study of blood T cell repertoires in COVID-19 (dated by TCRdb to the early 2020s). Preparation of the library involved the immunoSEQ multiplex PCR assay. The clones in this table, taken by TCRdb from immuneACCESS, are in-frame only. Not every clone is retained; where verified, under half of the shortfall comes from an unresolved V gene, and the cause of the rest is unknown. The sample records more than 100,000 clones, 90% of which are singletons. The ten largest clones capture 3.5% to 4% of the sample. Sequenced material: peripheral blood. These receptors all stem from a woman aged 55-70 years with COVID-19, enrolled during active disease.

The chain links TRBV5-5 to TRBJ2-5; D is unclear. The V end was cut by 0 bases, the J end by 5 bases, with 5 bases between. This CDR3 region has 12 residues. Germline V gives CDR1 SGHKS, CDR2 YYEKEE (reference sequence). The CDR3: CASSLAIETQYF. The CDR3 DNA is TGTGCCAGCAGCTTGGCTATTGAGACCCAGTACTTC.

CDR3: CASSSSGHLYGYTF. Written as DNA, the CDR3 is TGTGCCAGCAGCTCCTCGGGACACCTCTATGGCTACACCTTC. J is TRBJ1-2 and V is TRBV5-8; D possibly corresponds to TRBD1 (6 bases). CDR1 SGHTS and CDR2 YDEGEE come from the germline V gene. The CDR3 runs to 14 residues. V dropped 3 bases and J dropped 4 bases, with 13 bases sitting between them.

The V and J genes are TRBV6-5 and TRBJ2-2; 8 bases are shared with TRBD1. The CDR3 consists of 15 residues. The germline CDR1 and CDR2 sequences are MNHEY and SVGAGI. Trimming removed 7 bases from V and 3 bases from J; junction bases left unmatched: 7. The DNA of the CDR3 is TGTGCCAGCACAGCCGGGACAGGATACACCGGGGAGCTGTTTTTT. This translates into CASTAGTGYTGELFF.

The chain combines TRBV7-2 with TRBJ2-2, with 10 bases that match TRBD2. The CDR3 length is 14 residues. V lost 3 bases and J lost 8; bases outside the gene matches: 3. CDR1 and CDR2 from the germline V gene are SGHTA and FQGNSA. The CDR3 reads CASSFQGLAGELFF. CDR3 nucleotides: TGTGCCAGCAGCTTTCAGGGACTAGCGGGGGAGCTGTTTTTT.

Only a few counts were recorded for this clone. This rearrangement joins TRBV5-6 to TRBJ1-4, with D unclear. V lost 4 bases, J lost 8 bases, and 9 bases lay in between. The CDR3 extends over 12 amino acids. The germline V gene has CDR1 SGHDT and CDR2 YYEEEE. The CDR3 DNA follows: TGTGCCAGCAGCCGTCCGGGGGAAAAACTGTTTTTT. Amino acid sequence: CASSRPGEKLFF. Combining the CDR3 with reference TRBV5-6 and TRBJ1-4 gives the whole variable domain DAGVTQSPTHLIKTRGQQVTLRCSPKSGHDTVSWYQQALGQGPQFIFQYYEEEERQRGNFPDRFSGHQFPNYSSELNVNALLLGDSALYLCASSRPGEKLFFGSGTQLSVL.